This TCR beta chain was captured in a study of blood T cell repertoires in COVID-19 (TCRdb year 2020). About the full investigation: The collaborator samples originated in the United States, Italy and Spain and spanned the acute and convalescent phases of COVID-19. The material from the prospective study consisted of cDNA or gDNA derived from T cells, B-cell-depleted T cells, or PBMCs. Subjects who had been exposed to COVID-19, were actively infected with it, or had recovered from it provided the deeply sampled blood TCRbeta repertoires that made up the dataset. The repertoires were made available in a free public database intended to serve as a resource for research on the immune response to SARS-CoV-2. The samples were drawn from two sources: the first 160 participants of the ongoing ImmuneRACE study, and some 1,300 subjects contributed by 6 global collaborators. A de-identified subject ID, COVID-19 status, age in years and sex were almost always included in the sample metadata. Where HLA class I and class II types were available, the types were taken from metadata supplied by the sample provider, not from assay-based typing. Here is what the overall study found, with its caveats: The amount of clinical and demographic metadata varied by source and participant and was provided uncurated.

TCRbeta CDR3 regions were amplified from genomic DNA by means of the immunoSEQ Assay, a bias-controlled multiplex PCR. As for the authors' bioinformatics: The number of nucleated cells in each sample was estimated from the amplification of reference gene primers within the assay. To quantify the absolute abundance of each unique TCRbeta CDR3 rearrangement, sequence reads were collapsed and filtered. For each sample, productive Simpson clonality was calculated as the square root of Simpson's diversity index across productive rearrangements. TCRdb took this table from immuneACCESS and kept in-frame rearrangements with V and J called. Such tables lack part of the clones; where checked against another copy, unresolved V genes explain under half of the gap, and the rest is unexplained. From that table come the V and J calls and clone size; the DNA was used to work out D and trimming. This sample is represented by roughly 32,000 clones; around 85% of them were singletons. The top ten clonotypes cover just over 5.5% of the sample.

The germline V gene specifies MRHNA as CDR1 and SNTAGT as CDR2. The CDR3 covers 15 residues, taking in both the cysteine and the phenylalanine. Of the read, only the CDR3 DNA is kept; its 45 bases are in frame from base 1. Deletion took 6 bases off V and 4 bases off J, with a span of 15 bases between the germline ends. The table lists this clone with a count of one. Its antigen remains undetermined. Base-call qualities are not available, and no considerably larger clone is one nucleotide away. Each collaborating institution followed its own protocols to collect whole blood in K2EDTA tubes. For TCRbeta analysis, collaborators shipped samples as frozen whole blood, isolated PBMCs, or DNA extracted from either of those sample types.

Sequencing input: peripheral blood. This sequence uses TRBV6-4 and TRBJ2-2; the best D guess is TRBD1, with 6 bases matching. The clonotype was recovered from an elderly woman with active or convalescent COVID-19. This receptor has the CDR3 CASSPTGWGTGELFF. DNA sequence: TGTGCCAGCAGCCCCACAGGGTGGGGCACCGGGGAGCTGTTTTTT.